These T cell receptor beta chains were read from a single sample in a study of PD-L1 blockade in urothelial cancer. Generated by immunoSEQ multiplex PCR, the TCRdb table keeps only in-frame clones and is missing some. The sample has approximately 86,000 clones; approximately 86% are singletons. Material: PBMCs, obtained around atezolizumab (anti-PD-L1) treatment. The receptors come from a man aged 40-49 years with urothelial cancer. Both conserved end residues are part of each CDR3. Fields, in order: V gene, clone size, D gene, CDR3 length, J gene, CDR3 DNA, CDR3 protein. A D gene is named only where the DNA matches it firmly. The listing skips clone size in some rows; elsewhere it reads once, few, many or a size class.

v_gene: TRBV7-2; abundance: once; d_gene: TRBD2; len: 15; j_gene: TRBJ2-3; CDR3nt: TGTGCCAGCAGCTTCACTAGCGGGAGTCCAGATACGCAGTATTTT; CDR3aa: CASSFTSGSPDTQYF
v_gene: TRBV4-1; abundance: NA; d_gene: TRBD1; len: 14; j_gene: TRBJ1-1; CDR3nt: TGCGCCAGCAGCCAAGCAGGGGGAAACACTGAAGCTTTCTTT; CDR3aa: CASSQAGGNTEAFF
v_gene: TRBV27; abundance: NA; d_gene: TRBD1; len: 15; j_gene: TRBJ2-7; CDR3nt: TGTGCCAGCAGTTCCCCGGGACAGGGGGCTGCCGAGCAGTACTTC; CDR3aa: CASSSPGQGAAEQYF
v_gene: TRBV6-6; abundance: NA; d_gene: NA; len: 15; j_gene: TRBJ2-5; CDR3nt: TGTGCCAGCAGTTACTCTGCCGGGAAGGGAGAGACCCAGTACTTC; CDR3aa: CASSYSAGKGETQYF
v_gene: TRBV5-4; abundance: NA; d_gene: NA; len: 12; j_gene: TRBJ1-5; CDR3nt: TGTGCCAGCAGCCTTCCTAATCAGCCCCAGCATTTT; CDR3aa: CASSLPNQPQHF
v_gene: TRBV18; abundance: NA; d_gene: TRBD1; len: 15; j_gene: TRBJ1-1; CDR3nt: TGTGCCAGCTCACCACGACAGGGATGGGGCACTGAAGCTTTCTTT; CDR3aa: CASSPRQGWGTEAFF
v_gene: TRBV5-6; abundance: NA; d_gene: TRBD1; len: 16; j_gene: TRBJ1-2; CDR3nt: TGTGCCAGCAGCTTGAGTCCGGGACAGGCGAACTATGGCTACACCTTC; CDR3aa: CASSLSPGQANYGYTF
v_gene: TRBV19; abundance: NA; d_gene: TRBD2; len: 16; j_gene: TRBJ2-7; CDR3nt: TGTGCCAGTACCTCGTCTGGCGGGAGGCCACCCTACGAGCAGTACTTC; CDR3aa: CASTSSGGRPPYEQYF
v_gene: TRBV19; abundance: once; d_gene: NA; len: 14; j_gene: TRBJ1-1; CDR3nt: TGTGCCAGTAGTGGGCAGGGGCGAAGAACTGAAGCTTTCTTT; CDR3aa: CASSGQGRRTEAFF
v_gene: TRBV10-1; abundance: NA; d_gene: NA; len: 16; j_gene: TRBJ1-1; CDR3nt: TGCGCCAGCAGTCCCGGGGTGGCATCACGTGCCACTGAAGCTTTCTTT; CDR3aa: CASSPGVASRATEAFF
v_gene: TRBV4-2; abundance: NA; d_gene: TRBD2; len: 14; j_gene: TRBJ2-1; CDR3nt: TGTGCCAGCAGCACCCAGCGGGAGGAGAGTGAGCAGTTCTTC; CDR3aa: CASSTQREESEQFF
v_gene: TRBV7-8; abundance: NA; d_gene: TRBD1; len: 19; j_gene: TRBJ2-2; CDR3nt: TGTGCCAGCAGCTTAGAGGGAACAGGGGTATTGACTAACACCGGGGAGCTGTTTTTT; CDR3aa: CASSLEGTGVLTNTGELFF
v_gene: TRBV27; abundance: NA; d_gene: TRBD1; len: 15; j_gene: TRBJ1-2; CDR3nt: TGTGCCAGCAGTTCCTCGACAGGGGTGAAGGATGGCTACACCTTC; CDR3aa: CASSSSTGVKDGYTF
v_gene: TRBV30; abundance: NA; d_gene: TRBD2; len: 13; j_gene: TRBJ2-5; CDR3nt: TGTGCCTGGAGTTATGGGGGGGTGGGGACCCAGTACTTC; CDR3aa: CAWSYGGVGTQYF